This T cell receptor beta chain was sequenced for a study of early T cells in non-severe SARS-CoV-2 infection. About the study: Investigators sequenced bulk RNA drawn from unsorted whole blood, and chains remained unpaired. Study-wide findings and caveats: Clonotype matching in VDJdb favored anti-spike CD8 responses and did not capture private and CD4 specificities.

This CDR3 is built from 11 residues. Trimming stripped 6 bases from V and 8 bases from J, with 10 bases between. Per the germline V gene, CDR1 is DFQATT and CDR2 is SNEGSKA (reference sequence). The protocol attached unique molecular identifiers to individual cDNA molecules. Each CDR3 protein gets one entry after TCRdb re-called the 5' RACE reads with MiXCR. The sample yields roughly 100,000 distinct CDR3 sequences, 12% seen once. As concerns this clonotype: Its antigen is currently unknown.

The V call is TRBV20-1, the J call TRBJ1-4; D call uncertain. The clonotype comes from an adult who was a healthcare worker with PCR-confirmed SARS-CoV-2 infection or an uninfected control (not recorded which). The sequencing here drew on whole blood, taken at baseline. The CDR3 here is CSARESEKLFF. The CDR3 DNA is TGCAGTGCCCGGGAGAGCGAAAAACTGTTTTTT.